The rows below give T cell receptor beta chains drawn from one sample of a study of spatial heterogeneity in lung cancer. TCRdb re-derived calls from the 5' RACE reads in MiXCR, one entry per CDR3 protein. The table includes tens of thousands of distinct CDR3 sequences, about 12% detected once. Source: PBMCs, taken at surgery. Source of these receptors: a male donor with early-stage non-small cell lung cancer. Both conserved end residues are trimmed from each CDR3.

v_call	j_call	cdr3_aa
TRBV5-1	TRBJ2-7	ASSFTAGSYEQY
TRBV7-9	TRBJ2-5	ASSLHSGVEETQY
TRBV7-3	TRBJ2-5	ASSLTDSKQETQY
TRBV7-2	TRBJ1-5	ASSLVVNSNQPQH
TRBV5-1	TRBJ2-7	ASSLVSGQVEQY
TRBV30	TRBJ1-1	AWNRDTRRMNTEAF
TRBV7-2	TRBJ2-1	ASSFGGGGRSYNEQF
TRBV12-3/TRBV12-4	TRBJ2-7	ASSSGTGIYEQY
TRBV3-1	TRBJ2-1	ASSWDRVRDNEQF
TRBV7-2	TRBJ2-1	ASSLETGLAGRDEQF
TRBV12-3/TRBV12-4	TRBJ2-7	ASSLSGPYEQY
TRBV20-1	TRBJ2-1	SAISSESSSYNEQF
TRBV6-2/TRBV6-3	TRBJ2-7	ASSPGLAGGNHEQY
TRBV7-9	TRBJ2-1	ASSSRTSGPTWQF
TRBV7-2	TRBJ1-5	ASSLGQGRNQPQH
TRBV7-2	TRBJ2-5	ASSFTGNSQETQY
TRBV12-3/TRBV12-4	TRBJ2-7	ASSLVRGGEQY
TRBV4-3	TRBJ1-1	ASSRFKTGGARTEAF
TRBV5-4	TRBJ1-3	ASSFRRTGPSGNTIY
TRBV2	TRBJ1-4	ANQRDTLEKLF
TRBV4-3	TRBJ2-1	ASSHEGNEQF
TRBV20-1	TRBJ2-1	SAPGRAGGALGWEQF
TRBV20-1	TRBJ2-7	SASSGDEQY
TRBV7-3	TRBJ2-7	ASSLTGGSYEQY
TRBV5-4	TRBJ1-2	ASSRDRGYGYT
TRBV11-2	TRBJ2-5	ASSSYQGPQETQY
TRBV2	TRBJ1-1	ASRAGWGQNTEAF
TRBV6-2/TRBV6-3	TRBJ1-1	ASREGYTEAF
TRBV12-3/TRBV12-4	TRBJ2-7	ASSPVVIAGGPGNEQY
TRBV6-5	TRBJ1-5	ASSRRDAGGPNSNQPQH
TRBV28	TRBJ2-7	ASSFDRTGLGKNEQY
TRBV3-1	TRBJ2-1	ASSQLNEQF
TRBV7-9	TRBJ1-1	ASSRGTLVYTEAF
TRBV28	TRBJ2-2	ASSLRHRATGELF
TRBV20-1	TRBJ1-1	SASGATAMNTEAF
TRBV6-2/TRBV6-3	TRBJ2-2	ASSSDRGTGELF
TRBV7-6	TRBJ2-4	ASSWGLAGENIQY
TRBV3-1	TRBJ1-1	ASSQNPGEAF
TRBV12-3/TRBV12-4	TRBJ2-5	ASSHRVREQETQY
TRBV6-5	TRBJ1-6	ASSYSDVGSSPLH
TRBV7-2	TRBJ1-2	ASSLEARDGGYT
TRBV3-1	TRBJ1-1	ASSQAPGQFLNTEAF
TRBV6-5	TRBJ1-2	ASSKGQGRGYT
TRBV28	TRBJ1-2	ASRFPLGANYGYT
TRBV29-1	TRBJ2-1	SVAKGGHNEQF
TRBV5-1	TRBJ2-3	ASRPLPGLETDTQY
TRBV12-3/TRBV12-4	TRBJ2-2	ASSRGTSLHGELF
TRBV20-1	TRBJ2-3	SASPALGGVTDTQY
TRBV11-1	TRBJ2-1	ASSFRGTGWKNEQF
TRBV27	TRBJ2-5	ASSLTGTSGGPQETQY
TRBV12-3/TRBV12-4	TRBJ2-7	ASSGYDYEQY
TRBV4-3	TRBJ2-7	ASSQDRGGLAGTYEQY
TRBV28	TRBJ1-6	ATLREPNSPLH
TRBV12-3/TRBV12-4	TRBJ1-3	ASRSLLGGVGNTIY
TRBV7-2	TRBJ2-1	ASSSRASGSNEQF
TRBV12-5	TRBJ1-1	ASGLGQGNTEAF
TRBV7-3	TRBJ1-1	ASSLTGTTEAF